This T cell receptor beta chain was sequenced in a study of beta chain features in type 1 diabetes. Study-wide results and caveats: Insertions were fewer and deletions more numerous at VDJ junctions in type 1 diabetes patients.

Regarding this clone: Its antigen is not identified.

What was sequenced were expressed TCRB transcripts, since all of the isolated RNA had been reverse transcribed. Libraries were prepared by immunoSEQ multiplex PCR; TCRdb keeps only in-frame clonotypes and omits some of them. The table lists 130,000 or so clones, approximately 9.8% of them singletons. From germline, CDR1 is SQVTM and CDR2 ANQGSEA. Trimming took off 6 bases at V and 14 bases at J, with 18 bases between the two ends. The CDR3 contains 11 residues. The TCR sequence derives from a woman in her thirties or forties in good health. Sequencing used central memory CD4+ T cells from blood. The J gene is TRBJ2-3, the V gene TRBV29-1, with D perhaps matching TRBD2 (7 bases). The CDR3, as DNA: TGCAGCGTCCTGAGGGGGGGGGTCAGGTATTTT. Translation: CSVLRGGVRYF.